This TCR beta chain was identified in a study of OX40 agonist ivuxolimab in advanced cancers. Regarding the research as a whole: Ivuxolimab was a fully human IgG2 agonistic monoclonal antibody targeting the costimulatory receptor OX40 (CD134). Intravenous ivuxolimab was administered to patients every 2 weeks at six dose levels: 0.01, 0.1, 0.3, 1.5, 3 and 10 mg/kg. Of the 50 to 55 patients in dose escalation, about 20 had hepatocellular carcinoma, about 15 had melanoma, 9 had renal cell carcinoma and 9 had head and neck cancer. In the dose-escalation cohort, over 65% of patients were male, and the mean age was around 60 years, with a range of roughly 20 to 80. Patients were allowed to have had prior anti-PD-1, anti-PD-L1 or anti-CTLA-4 therapy, and 30% to 40% of the dose-escalation patients had previously received checkpoint inhibitors. Partial responses were achieved by three dose-escalation patients, of whom one had hepatocellular carcinoma and two had cutaneous melanoma. The purpose of peripheral TCRbeta sequencing was to test whether ivuxolimab changed TCR sequence diversity and led to clonal T-cell expansion. The paper covers the monotherapy dose-escalation part of the phase I ivuxolimab trial, which included N = 52 patients.

General conclusions and limits of the study: At doses of 0.1 to 3.0 mg/kg, clonal expansion of both CD4+ and CD8+ T cells in blood was seen between baseline and week 6. The antigen specificity of the peripheral T cells that underwent clonal expansion was not determined. After ivuxolimab, more expanded clones were found on average in CD8+ T cells than in CD4+ T cells. Low levels of normalized T-cell clonal expansion were also seen in some patients who did not respond. Partial responders in the 0.1-3.0 mg/kg groups had among the lowest normalized peripheral clonal expansion, especially among CD8+ T cells.

In the case of this clone: This receptor's antigen is unknown. No per-base quality is available; no much larger clone lies one base away.

Genomic DNA was extracted from sorted cells for sequencing of the TCRbeta CDR3 region. The immunoSEQ Assay was used for sequencing of TCRbeta CDR3 regions. The table was pulled from immuneACCESS by TCRdb, which kept in-frame rearrangements only. Such tables lose some clones; where checked, under half of the loss comes from unresolved V genes, and the rest has no known cause. A total of roughly 74,000 clones appear in this sample, approximately 90% of them only once. The biggest ten clones account for 7% to 9.5% of the sample. Patients with a history of autoimmune disease or receiving systemic immunosuppression were excluded from the trial. In every dose cohort, peripheral blood was drawn for TCR sequencing at baseline, cycle 4 day 1, and cycle 7 day 1. Samples came from an open-label, multicenter, first-in-human phase I dose-escalation trial of ivuxolimab. Adults with locally advanced or metastatic melanoma, renal cell, hepatocellular, or head and neck squamous cell carcinoma were enrolled in the trial. Before TCR sequencing, CD4+ T cells and CD8+ T cells from peripheral blood were sorted into separate populations.

The source is an adult with an advanced solid tumor such as melanoma, head and neck, liver or kidney cancer. The sample here was CD4+ or CD8+ T cells sorted from blood, taken in a trial of the OX40 agonist ivuxolimab.

The nucleotides are TGTGCCAGCAGCGAGCGGGGACAGGGGTATGGCTACACCTTC. Its protein is CASSERGQGYGYTF. Recombination linked TRBV7-3 to TRBJ1-2, with TRBD1 matching 10 junction bases. Clipping removes 5 bases from V and 5 bases from J, with 5 as the unmatched junction base count. Measured from the cysteine to the phenylalanine, the CDR3 is 14 residues long. Of all the DNA, just the CDR3 is kept, 42 bases in frame from base 1. Looking up the germline V gene yields CDR1 SGHTA and CDR2 FQGTGA. The CDR3, completed at both ends by the reference TRBV7-3 and TRBJ1-2 genes, gives the full variable domain GAGVSQTPSNKVTEKGKYVELRCDPISGHTALYWYRQSLGQGPEFLIYFQGTGAADDSGLPNDRFFAVRPEGSVSTLKIQRTERGDSAVYLCASSERGQGYGYTFGSGTRLTVV.